The source of this T cell receptor (beta chain) is a study of siplizumab effects on memory and regulatory T cells. Sequencing used immunoSEQ multiplex PCR; TCRdb keeps in-frame clones, though not all of them. The data show tens of thousands of clones, about 98% seen once. As to this clone: The antigen is not known.

Study-level findings and limits: There appeared to be greater diversity in naive T cells than in memory cells, and naive T cells seemed major contributors to the alloresponse.

Germline CDR1 SNHLY, CDR2 FYNNEI. The CDR3 sequence is 11 residues long. With 4 bases removed from V and 9 bases from J, the gap between germline ends came to 7 bases. The chain combines TRBV2 with TRBJ2-1; the D gene could be TRBD1 or TRBD2 (5 bases each). This receptor was identified in a human donor in good health. The sequenced sample was naive CD8+ T cells sorted from blood. The CDR3, as DNA: TGTGCCAGCAGTGGGGACGGTGAGCAGTTCTTC. Amino acids: CASSGDGEQFF.